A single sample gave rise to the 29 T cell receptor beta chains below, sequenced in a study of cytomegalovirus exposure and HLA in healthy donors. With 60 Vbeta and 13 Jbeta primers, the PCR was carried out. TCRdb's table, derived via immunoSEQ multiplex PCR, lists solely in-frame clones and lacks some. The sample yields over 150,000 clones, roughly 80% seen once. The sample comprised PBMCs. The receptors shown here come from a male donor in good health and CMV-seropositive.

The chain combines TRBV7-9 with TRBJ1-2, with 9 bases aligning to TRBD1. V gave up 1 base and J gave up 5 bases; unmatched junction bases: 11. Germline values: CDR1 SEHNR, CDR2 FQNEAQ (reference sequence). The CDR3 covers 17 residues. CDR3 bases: TGTGCCAGCAGCTTAGGTATTACCGGGACAGGGAAATATGGCTACACCTTC. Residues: CASSLGITGTGKYGYTF. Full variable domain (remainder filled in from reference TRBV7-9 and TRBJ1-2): DTGVSQNPRHKITKRGQNVTFRCDPISEHNRLYWYRQTLGQGPEFLTYFQNEAQLEKSRLLSDRFSAERPKGSFSTLEIQRTEQGDSAMYLCASSLGITGTGKYGYTFGSGTRLTVV.

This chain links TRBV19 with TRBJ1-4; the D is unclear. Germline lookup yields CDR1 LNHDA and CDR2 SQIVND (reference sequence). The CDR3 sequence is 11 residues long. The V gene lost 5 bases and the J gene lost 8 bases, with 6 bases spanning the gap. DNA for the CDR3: TGTGCCAGTAGTCGGTCGGAAAAACTGTTTTTT. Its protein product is CASSRSEKLFF. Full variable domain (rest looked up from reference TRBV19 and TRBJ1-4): DGGITQSPKYLFRKEGQNVTLSCEQNLNHDAMYWYRQDPGQGLRLIYYSQIVNDFQKGDIAEGYSVSREKKESFPLTVTSAQKNPTAFYLCASSRSEKLFFGSGTQLSVL.

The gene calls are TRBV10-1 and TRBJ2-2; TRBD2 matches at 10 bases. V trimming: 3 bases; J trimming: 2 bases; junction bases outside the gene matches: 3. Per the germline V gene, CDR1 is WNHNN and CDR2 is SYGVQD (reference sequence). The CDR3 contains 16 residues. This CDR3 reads CASSDRTSGNTGELFF. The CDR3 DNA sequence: TGCGCCAGCAGTGATAGGACTAGCGGTAACACCGGGGAGCTGTTTTTT.

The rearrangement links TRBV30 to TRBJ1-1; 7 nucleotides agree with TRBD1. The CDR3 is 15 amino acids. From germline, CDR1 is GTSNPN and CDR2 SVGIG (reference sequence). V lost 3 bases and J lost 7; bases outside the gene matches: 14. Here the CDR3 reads CAWSLIDRDDGEAFF. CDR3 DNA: TGTGCCTGGAGCCTCATCGACAGGGATGACGGTGAAGCTTTCTTT. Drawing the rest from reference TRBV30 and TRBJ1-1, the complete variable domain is SQTIHQWPATLVQPVGSPLSLECTVEGTSNPNLYWYRQAAGRGLQLLFYSVGIGQISSEVPQNLSASRPQDRQFILSSKKLLLSDSGFYLCAWSLIDRDDGEAFFGQGTRLTVV.

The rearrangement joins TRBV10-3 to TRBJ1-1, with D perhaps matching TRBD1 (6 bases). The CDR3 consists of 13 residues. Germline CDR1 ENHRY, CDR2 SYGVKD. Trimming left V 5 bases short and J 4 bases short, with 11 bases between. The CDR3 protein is CAISQGSFTEAFF. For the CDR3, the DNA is TGTGCCATCAGTCAGGGGTCTTTCACTGAAGCTTTCTTT.

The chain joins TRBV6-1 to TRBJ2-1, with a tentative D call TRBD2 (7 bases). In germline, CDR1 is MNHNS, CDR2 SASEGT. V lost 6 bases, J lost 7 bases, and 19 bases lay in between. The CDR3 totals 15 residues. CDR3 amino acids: CASRLGGEGKNEQFF. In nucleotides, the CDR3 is TGTGCCAGCAGGTTAGGGGGGGAAGGCAAAAATGAGCAGTTCTTC.

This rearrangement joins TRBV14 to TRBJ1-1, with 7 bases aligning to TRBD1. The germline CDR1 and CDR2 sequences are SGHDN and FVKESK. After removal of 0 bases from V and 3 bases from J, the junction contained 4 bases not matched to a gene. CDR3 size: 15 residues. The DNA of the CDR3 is TGTGCCAGCAGCCAAGATCTAGACAGGGACACTGAAGCTTTCTTT. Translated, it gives CASSQDLDRDTEAFF.

This CDR3 reads CASRDFHEQYF. Here the CDR3 DNA reads TGTGCCAGCAGAGACTTTCACGAGCAGTACTTC. This chain connects TRBV28 to TRBJ2-7; D is uncertain. The CDR3 is 11 amino acids. Looked up from germline, CDR1 is MDHEN and CDR2 is SYDVKM. The V and J ends lost 6 bases and 5 bases respectively, with 8 bases between them.

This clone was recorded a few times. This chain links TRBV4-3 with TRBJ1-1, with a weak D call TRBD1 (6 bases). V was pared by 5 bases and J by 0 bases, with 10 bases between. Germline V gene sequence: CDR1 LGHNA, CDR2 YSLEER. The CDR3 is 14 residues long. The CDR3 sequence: CASSFGQLNTEAFF. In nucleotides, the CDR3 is TGCGCCAGCAGCTTCGGACAGTTGAACACTGAAGCTTTCTTT.

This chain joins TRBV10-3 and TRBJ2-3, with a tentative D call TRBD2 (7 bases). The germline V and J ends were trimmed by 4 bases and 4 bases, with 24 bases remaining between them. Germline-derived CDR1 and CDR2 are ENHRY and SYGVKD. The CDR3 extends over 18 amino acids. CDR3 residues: CAISVGGAGVSESDTQYF. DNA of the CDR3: TGTGCCATCAGTGTTGGGGGCGCGGGAGTCTCCGAGTCAGATACGCAGTATTTT.

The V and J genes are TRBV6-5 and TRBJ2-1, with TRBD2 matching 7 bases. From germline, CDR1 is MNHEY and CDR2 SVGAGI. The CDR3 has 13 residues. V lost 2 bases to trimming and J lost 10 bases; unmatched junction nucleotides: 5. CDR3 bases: TGTGCCAGCAGTTACAAACTCGGGGGGGAGCAGTTCTTC. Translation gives CASSYKLGGEQFF.

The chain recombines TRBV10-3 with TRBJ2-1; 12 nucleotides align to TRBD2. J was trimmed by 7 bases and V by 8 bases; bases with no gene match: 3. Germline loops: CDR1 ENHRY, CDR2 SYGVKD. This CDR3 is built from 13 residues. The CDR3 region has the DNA TGTGCCATCTCGGGACTAGCGGGTAATGAGCAGTTCTTC. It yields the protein CAISGLAGNEQFF.

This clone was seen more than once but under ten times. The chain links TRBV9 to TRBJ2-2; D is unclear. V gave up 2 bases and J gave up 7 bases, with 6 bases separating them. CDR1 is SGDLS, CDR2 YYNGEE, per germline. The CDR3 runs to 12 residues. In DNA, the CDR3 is TGTGCCAGCAGCGTTTACAACGGGGAGCTGTTTTTT. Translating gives CASSVYNGELFF.

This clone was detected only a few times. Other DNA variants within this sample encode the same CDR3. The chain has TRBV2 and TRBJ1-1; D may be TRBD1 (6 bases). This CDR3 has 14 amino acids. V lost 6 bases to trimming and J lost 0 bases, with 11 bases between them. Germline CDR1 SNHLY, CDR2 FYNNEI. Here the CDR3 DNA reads TGTGCCAGCAGCCGGACAGACATGAACACTGAAGCTTTCTTT. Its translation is CASSRTDMNTEAFF.

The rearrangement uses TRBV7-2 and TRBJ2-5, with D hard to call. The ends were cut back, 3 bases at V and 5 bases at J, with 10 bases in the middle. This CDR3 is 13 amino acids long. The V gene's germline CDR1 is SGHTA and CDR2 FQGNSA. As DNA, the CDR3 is TGTGCCAGCAGCTTGGATCAGAGGGAGACCCAGTACTTC. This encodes CASSLDQRETQYF.

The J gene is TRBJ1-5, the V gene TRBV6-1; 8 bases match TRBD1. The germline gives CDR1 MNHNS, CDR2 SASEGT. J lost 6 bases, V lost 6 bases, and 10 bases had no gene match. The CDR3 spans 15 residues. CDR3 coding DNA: TGTGCCAGCAGGGCCCCGGGACAGGTCAGTCAGCCCCAGCATTTT. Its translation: CASRAPGQVSQPQHF.

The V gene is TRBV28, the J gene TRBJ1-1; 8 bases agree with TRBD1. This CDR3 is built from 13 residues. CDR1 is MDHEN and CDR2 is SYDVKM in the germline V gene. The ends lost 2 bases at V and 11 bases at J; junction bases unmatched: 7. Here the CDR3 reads CASSLDPDRVAFF. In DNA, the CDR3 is TGTGCCAGCAGTTTAGATCCGGACAGGGTGGCTTTCTTT.

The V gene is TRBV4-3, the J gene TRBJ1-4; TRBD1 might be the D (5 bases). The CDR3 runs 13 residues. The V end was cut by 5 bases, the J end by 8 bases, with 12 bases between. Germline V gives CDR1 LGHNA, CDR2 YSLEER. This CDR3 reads CASSVRVGEKLFF. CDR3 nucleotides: TGCGCCAGCAGCGTCAGGGTTGGAGAAAAACTGTTTTTT.

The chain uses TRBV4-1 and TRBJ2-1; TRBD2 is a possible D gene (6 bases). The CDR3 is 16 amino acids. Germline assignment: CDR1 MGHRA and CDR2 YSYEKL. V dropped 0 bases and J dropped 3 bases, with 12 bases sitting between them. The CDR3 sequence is CASSQDGGLVYNEQFF. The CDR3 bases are TGCGCCAGCAGCCAAGATGGGGGACTGGTCTACAATGAGCAGTTCTTC.

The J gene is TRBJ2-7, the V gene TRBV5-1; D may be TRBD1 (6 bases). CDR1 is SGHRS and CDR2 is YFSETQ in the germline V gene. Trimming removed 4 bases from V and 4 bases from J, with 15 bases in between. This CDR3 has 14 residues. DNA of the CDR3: TGCGCCAGCAGCCGGACAGTCCCGCCTTACGAGCAGTACTTC. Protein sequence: CASSRTVPPYEQYF. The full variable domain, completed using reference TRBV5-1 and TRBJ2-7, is KAGVTQTPRYLIKTRGQQVTLSCSPISGHRSVSWYQQTPGQGLQFLFEYFSETQRNKGNFPGRFSGRQFSNSRSEMNVSTLELGDSALYLCASSRTVPPYEQYFGPGTRLTVT.

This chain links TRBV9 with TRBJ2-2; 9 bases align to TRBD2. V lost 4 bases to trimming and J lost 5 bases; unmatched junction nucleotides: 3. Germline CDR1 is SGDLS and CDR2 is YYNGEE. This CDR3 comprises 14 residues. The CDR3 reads CASSFTSGTGELFF. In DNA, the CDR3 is TGTGCCAGCAGCTTCACTAGCGGGACCGGGGAGCTGTTTTTT.

CDR3 sequence (DNA): TGCGCCAGCAGCTTGGCCGCGACCGGGGAGCTGTTTTTT. Translation gives CASSLAATGELFF. J is TRBJ2-2 and V is TRBV5-1, with D uncertain. CDR1 is SGHRS, CDR2 YFSETQ, per germline. The CDR3 contains 13 residues. V was shortened by 0 bases and J by 5 bases, with 5 bases between the two germline ends.

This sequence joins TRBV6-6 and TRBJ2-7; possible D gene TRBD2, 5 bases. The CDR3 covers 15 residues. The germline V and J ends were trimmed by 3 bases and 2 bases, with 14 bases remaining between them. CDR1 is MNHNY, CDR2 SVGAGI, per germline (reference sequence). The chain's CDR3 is CASSYRPSRPYEQYF. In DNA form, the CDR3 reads TGTGCCAGCAGTTATCGGCCTAGCCGACCCTACGAGCAGTACTTC.

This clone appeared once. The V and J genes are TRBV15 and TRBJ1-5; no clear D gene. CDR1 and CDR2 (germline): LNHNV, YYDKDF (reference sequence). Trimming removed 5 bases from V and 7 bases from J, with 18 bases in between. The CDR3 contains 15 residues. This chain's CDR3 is CATSLIRTGMQPQHF. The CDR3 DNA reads TGTGCCACCAGCCTTATTAGGACCGGGATGCAGCCCCAGCATTTT.

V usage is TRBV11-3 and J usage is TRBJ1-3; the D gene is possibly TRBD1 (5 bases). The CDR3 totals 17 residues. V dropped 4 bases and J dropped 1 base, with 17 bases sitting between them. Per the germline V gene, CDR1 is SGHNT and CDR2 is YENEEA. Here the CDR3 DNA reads TGTGCCAGCAGCTCCTTTGAGAGGGACTATTCTGGAAACACCATATATTTT. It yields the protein CASSSFERDYSGNTIYF.

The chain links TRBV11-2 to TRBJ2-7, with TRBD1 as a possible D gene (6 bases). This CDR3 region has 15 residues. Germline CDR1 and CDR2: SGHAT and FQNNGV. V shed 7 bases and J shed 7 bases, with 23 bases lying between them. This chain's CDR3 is CASTFQQGTSREQYF. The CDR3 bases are TGTGCCAGCACCTTCCAACAGGGCACGAGTCGGGAGCAGTACTTC. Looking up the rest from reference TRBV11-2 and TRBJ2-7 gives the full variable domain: EAGVAQSPRYKIIEKRQSVAFWCNPISGHATLYWYQQILGQGPKLLIQFQNNGVVDDSQLPKDRFSAERLKGVDSTLKIQPAKLEDSAVYLCASTFQQGTSREQYFGPGTRLTVT.

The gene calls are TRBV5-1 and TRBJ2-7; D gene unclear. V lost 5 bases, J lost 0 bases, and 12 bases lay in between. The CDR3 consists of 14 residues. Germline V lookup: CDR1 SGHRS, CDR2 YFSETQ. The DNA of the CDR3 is TGCGCCAGCAGTTTTCAGGTAGGCTCCTACGAGCAGTACTTC. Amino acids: CASSFQVGSYEQYF.

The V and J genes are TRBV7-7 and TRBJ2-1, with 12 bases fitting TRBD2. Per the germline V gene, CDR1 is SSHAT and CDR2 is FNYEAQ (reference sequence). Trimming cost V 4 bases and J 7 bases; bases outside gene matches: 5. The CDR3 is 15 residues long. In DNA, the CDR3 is TGTGCCAGCAGCTCAGGACTAGCGGGGAAGAATGAGCAGTTCTTC. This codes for CASSSGLAGKNEQFF. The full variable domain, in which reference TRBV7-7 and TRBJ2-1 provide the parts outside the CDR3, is GAGVSQSPRYKVTKRGQDVTLRCDPISSHATLYWYQQALGQGPEFLTYFNYEAQPDKSGLPSDRFSAERPEGSISTLTIQRTEQRDSAMYRCASSSGLAGKNEQFFGPGTRLTVL.

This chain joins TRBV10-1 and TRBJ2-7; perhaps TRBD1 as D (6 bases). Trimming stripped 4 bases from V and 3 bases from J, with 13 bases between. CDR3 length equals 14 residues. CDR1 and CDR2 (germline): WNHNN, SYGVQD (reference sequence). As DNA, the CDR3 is TGCGCCAGCAGTGTAACAGGGATGCTCTACGAGCAGTACTTC. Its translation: CASSVTGMLYEQYF.